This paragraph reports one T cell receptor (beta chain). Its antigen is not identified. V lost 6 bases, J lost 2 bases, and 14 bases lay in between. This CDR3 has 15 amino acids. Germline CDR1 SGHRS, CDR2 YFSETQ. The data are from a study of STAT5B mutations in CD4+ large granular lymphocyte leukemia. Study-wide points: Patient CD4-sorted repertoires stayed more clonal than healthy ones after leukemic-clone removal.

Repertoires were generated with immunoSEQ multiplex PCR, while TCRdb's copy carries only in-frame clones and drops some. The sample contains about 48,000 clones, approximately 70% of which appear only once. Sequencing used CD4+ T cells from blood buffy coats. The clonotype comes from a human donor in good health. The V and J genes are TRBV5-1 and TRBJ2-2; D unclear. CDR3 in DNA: TGCGCCAGCACCGGAAGGGCATTCAACACCGGGGAGCTGTTTTTT. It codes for CASTGRAFNTGELFF.